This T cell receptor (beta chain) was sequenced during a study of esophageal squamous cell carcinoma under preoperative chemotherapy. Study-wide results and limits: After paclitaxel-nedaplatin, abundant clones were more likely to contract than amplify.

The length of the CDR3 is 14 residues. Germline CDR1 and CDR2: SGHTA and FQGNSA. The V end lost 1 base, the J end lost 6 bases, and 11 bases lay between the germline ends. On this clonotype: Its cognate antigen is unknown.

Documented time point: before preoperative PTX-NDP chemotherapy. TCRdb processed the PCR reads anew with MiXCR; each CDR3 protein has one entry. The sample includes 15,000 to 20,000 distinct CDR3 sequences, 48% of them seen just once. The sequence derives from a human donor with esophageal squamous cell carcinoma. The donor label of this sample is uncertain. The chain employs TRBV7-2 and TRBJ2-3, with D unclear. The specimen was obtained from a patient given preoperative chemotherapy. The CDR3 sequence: CASSLVAVGDTQYF. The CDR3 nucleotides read TGTGCCAGCAGCTTAGTGGCTGTAGGGGATACGCAGTATTTT. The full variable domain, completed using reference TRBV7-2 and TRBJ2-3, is GAGVSQSPSNKVTEKGKDVELRCDPISGHTALYWYRQSLGQGLEFLIYFQGNSAPDKSGLPSDRFSAERTGGSVSTLTIQRTQQEDSAVYLCASSLVAVGDTQYFGPGTRLTVL.